This T cell receptor (beta chain) was captured by sequencing in a study of cytomegalovirus exposure and HLA in healthy donors. Overall study results and limits: Most TCR sequences showed up rarely, but some public TCRs showed up in many donors.

Use of 60 Vbeta and 13 Jbeta primers characterized the PCR. Using immunoSEQ multiplex PCR, the repertoire was profiled, and TCRdb retains in-frame clones only, with some absent. Found here are a few hundred thousand clones, roughly 80% of them singletons; the top ten hold about 0.29%. Regarding this clone: The antigen is undetermined.

V was clipped by 4 bases and J by 8 bases, with 16 bases between them. Germline V gene sequence: CDR1 SGHRS, CDR2 YFSETQ. CDR3 length equals 15 residues. The receptor was derived from a girl aged 2-15 years in good health and CMV-seronegative. Sequenced sample: PBMCs. The chain recombines TRBV5-1 with TRBJ1-6, with D possibly matching TRBD1 (5 bases). The CDR3: CASSSSSGVDSPLHF. Here the CDR3 DNA reads TGCGCCAGCAGCAGCTCCTCGGGGGTGGATTCACCCCTCCACTTT.